A single sample is the source of the 5 T cell receptor beta chains below, sequenced in a study of identical twins. One entry per CDR3 protein, called by TCRdb with MiXCR from the 5' RACE reads. This sample has roughly 750,000 distinct CDR3 sequences, with around 21% found just once. The data were also submitted as part of a second study, on T cells expressing NK-cell markers.

Sequencing was done on a sample of PBMCs. Every receptor here comes from a woman between 18 and 29 years old in good health.

There are many counts of this clonotype. The chain recombines TRBV12-3 or TRBV12-4 with TRBJ2-7; D perhaps matches TRBD2 (6 bases). The CDR3 loop spans 15 amino acids. V dropped 0 bases and J dropped 3 bases, with 12 bases sitting between them. Here the CDR3 reads CASSLAFGRNYEQYF. The CDR3, as DNA: TGTGCCAGCAGTTTAGCTTTCGGGAGAAACTACGAGCAGTACTTC.

This clonotype was seen many times. This chain joins TRBV12-3 or TRBV12-4 and TRBJ2-7; 8 positions agree with TRBD1. The V and J ends lost 3 bases and 7 bases, in that order; junction bases with no gene match: 11. CDR3 size: 15 residues. CDR3 DNA: TGTGCCAGCAGTTTCCCCGGGACAGGCATGAGGGAGCAGTACTTC. Amino acid sequence: CASSFPGTGMREQYF.

The chain uses TRBV15 and TRBJ2-1; D is uncertain. Germline assignment: CDR1 LNHNV and CDR2 YYDKDF (reference sequence). This CDR3 has 15 residues. Trimming shortened V by 1 base and J by 0 bases, and 7 bases separated the two germline ends. The CDR3 region has the DNA TGTGCCACCAGCAGAGCGGAAAGCTCCTACAATGAGCAGTTCTTC. Protein: CATSRAESSYNEQFF.

This clonotype appeared a few times. V gene TRBV9 combines with J gene TRBJ2-2; no clear D. This CDR3 is 13 amino acids long. In germline, CDR1 is SGDLS, CDR2 YYNGEE. The ends were cut back, 4 bases at V and 5 bases at J, with 9 bases in the middle. The CDR3 loop reads CASSKRATGELFF. CDR3 in DNA: TGTGCCAGCAGCAAAAGGGCGACCGGGGAGCTGTTTTTT.

In this sample, this clonotype turned up many times. The chain couples TRBV12-3 or TRBV12-4 to TRBJ2-7; D is ambiguous. The V end lost 6 bases, the J end lost 3 bases, and 6 bases lay between the germline ends. The CDR3 covers 11 residues. The CDR3 is CASSPGYEQYF. The DNA for the CDR3 is TGTGCCAGCAGCCCCGGCTACGAGCAGTACTTC.